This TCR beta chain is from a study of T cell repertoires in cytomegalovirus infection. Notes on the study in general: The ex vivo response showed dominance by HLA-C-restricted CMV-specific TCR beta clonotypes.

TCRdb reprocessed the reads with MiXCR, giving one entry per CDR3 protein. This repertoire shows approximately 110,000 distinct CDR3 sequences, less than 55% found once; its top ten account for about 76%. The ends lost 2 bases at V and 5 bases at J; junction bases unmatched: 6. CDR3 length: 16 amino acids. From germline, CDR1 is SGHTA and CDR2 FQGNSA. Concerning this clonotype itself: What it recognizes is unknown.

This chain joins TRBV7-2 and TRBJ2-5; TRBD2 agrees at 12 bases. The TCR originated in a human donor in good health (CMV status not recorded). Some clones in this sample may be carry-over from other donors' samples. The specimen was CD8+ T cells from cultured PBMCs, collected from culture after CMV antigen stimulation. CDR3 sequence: CASSLSTGLAGETQYF. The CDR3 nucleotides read TGTGCCAGCAGCTTATCAACAGGACTAGCGGGGGAGACCCAGTACTTC.